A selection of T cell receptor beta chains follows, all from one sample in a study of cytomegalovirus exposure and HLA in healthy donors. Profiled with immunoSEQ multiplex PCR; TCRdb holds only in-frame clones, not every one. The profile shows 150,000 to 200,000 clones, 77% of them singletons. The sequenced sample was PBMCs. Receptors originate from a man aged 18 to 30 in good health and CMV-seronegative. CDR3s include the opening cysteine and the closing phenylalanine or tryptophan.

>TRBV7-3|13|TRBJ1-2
CASSSTGDNGYTF
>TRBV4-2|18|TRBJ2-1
CASSPRSGLAGIYNEQFF
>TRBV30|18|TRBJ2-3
CAWSVAMRAYRGTDTQYF
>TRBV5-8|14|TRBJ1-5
CASSFGEWIQPQHF
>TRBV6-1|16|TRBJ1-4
CASSAGGQGYREKLFF
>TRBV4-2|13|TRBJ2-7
CASSQDPPPEQYF
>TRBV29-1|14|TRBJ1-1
CSVSRDRGNREAFF
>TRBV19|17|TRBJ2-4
CASSSTQGGRTKNIQYF
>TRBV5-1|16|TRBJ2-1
CASSPTTSGAYNEQFF
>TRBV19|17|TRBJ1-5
CASSIDRGPYSNQPQHF
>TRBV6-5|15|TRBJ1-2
CASSYSIGVEYGYTF
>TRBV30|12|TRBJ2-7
CAWSAGRYEQYF
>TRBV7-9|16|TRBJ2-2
CASSTRLAGGTGELFF
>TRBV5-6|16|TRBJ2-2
CASSYASGSDTGELFF
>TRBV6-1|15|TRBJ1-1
CASSSPGAVNTEAFF